Sequencing of this TCR beta chain was carried out in a study of T-cell memory formation after mild COVID-19. After 5'RACE with constant-segment primers, TCR alpha and TCR beta cDNA libraries carrying sample barcodes and UMIs were obtained. MiXCR, applied by TCRdb to the 5' RACE reads, yields one record per CDR3 protein. The table records roughly 400,000 distinct CDR3 sequences, approximately 18% of them present only once. The V gene end was trimmed by 5 bases and the J gene end by 1 base; junction bases not matched to a gene: 6. The CDR3 length is 15 residues. The germline V gene encodes CDR1 SGHTA and CDR2 FQGNSA. This clonotype occurred a few times.

The TCR sequence derives from a man younger than 35 who had mild COVID-19 (a few samples of this study predate the infection). Cell type and time point are not known. The sample consisted of PBMCs or a T cell subset sorted from them (not recorded which). The chain has TRBV7-2 and TRBJ2-7; the match to TRBD2 covers 9 bases. The CDR3 DNA is TGTGCCAGCAGCGGCGGGGGGGGACCTTCCTACGAGCAGTACTTC. It is translated as CASSGGGGPSYEQYF.